The 18 T cell receptor beta chains below come from one sample, sequenced in a study of tumor-infiltrating lymphocytes in primary liver carcinoma. Alongside blood RNA obtained from unsorted whole blood, germline DNA was also extracted. The investigators made TCR beta cDNA from roughly 460 ng total RNA, using a constant-region primer. It was through three nested multiplex PCR rounds of slightly modified ARM-PCR that TCR beta libraries arose. TRBV1-TRBV30 forward primers and a C-beta reverse primer were used in the first two PCR rounds, which each ran for around 10 cycles. TCRdb re-analysed the multiplex PCR reads in MiXCR, keeping a single row per CDR3 protein. Of over 250,000 distinct CDR3 sequences in the sample, 45% to 70% were seen once. Material for sequencing was peripheral blood. The receptor set was obtained from a woman in her thirties with primary liver carcinoma and hepatitis B virus infection.

This clonotype was seen many times. This sequence joins TRBV6-6 and TRBJ1-5, with 9 bases matching TRBD1. Unmatched junction bases numbered 5, after V lost 6 bases and J lost 2 bases. The length of the CDR3 is 15 residues. Germline V gene data show CDR1 as MNHNY and CDR2 as SVGAGI (reference sequence). This CDR3 is CASRPGQGGNQPQHF. The CDR3 nucleotides are TGTGCCAGCAGACCGGGACAGGGTGGCAATCAGCCCCAGCATTTT.

The V and J genes are TRBV6-7 and TRBJ2-2; the D call may be TRBD1 or TRBD2 (5 bases each). TRBV6-7 is an ORF for which the function is uncertain. This CDR3 comprises 14 residues. Trimming removed 7 bases from V and 6 bases from J, with 15 bases in between. The CDR3 region has the DNA TGTGCCAGCAATTCCGGGACCCTTGCCGGGGAGCTGTTTTTT. Translated, it gives CASNSGTLAGELFF.

The J gene is TRBJ2-7, the V gene TRBV4-3, with 9 bases lining up with TRBD2. CDR3 size: 16 residues. J gave up 6 bases and V 4 bases, and 13 bases lay outside the gene matches. Germline values: CDR1 LGHNA, CDR2 YSLEER. As DNA, the CDR3 is TGCGCCAGCAGCCTCCAATGCGGGAGGGCCCCTTGCGAGCAGTACTTC. Translation: CASSLQCGRAPCEQYF.

The chain links TRBV7-9 to TRBJ2-4, with a tentative D call TRBD1 (6 bases). This CDR3 is 18 amino acids long. V lost 2 bases, J lost 7 bases, and 24 bases lay in between. The germline gives CDR1 SEHNR, CDR2 FQNEAQ (reference sequence). The CDR3 sequence: CASSLSDMGKDSSNIQYF. In nucleotides, the CDR3 is TGTGCCAGCAGCTTATCGGATATGGGGAAGGACAGTTCGAACATTCAGTACTTC. Using reference TRBV7-9 and TRBJ2-4 for the parts outside the CDR3, the full variable domain is DTGVSQNPRHKITKRGQNVTFRCDPISEHNRLYWYRQTLGQGPEFLTYFQNEAQLEKSRLLSDRFSAERPKGSFSTLEIQRTEQGDSAMYLCASSLSDMGKDSSNIQYFGAGTRLSVL.

The V call is TRBV29-1, the J call TRBJ2-2; no clear D gene. The germline CDR1 and CDR2 sequences are SQVTM and ANQGSEA. V lost 8 bases and J lost 4, with 20 bases in between. The CDR3 is 15 residues long. The CDR3 sequence: CSLIMLWLSTGELFF. The CDR3 DNA reads as TGCAGCTTAATCATGCTGTGGTTGAGCACCGGGGAGCTGTTTTTT.

The chain recombines TRBV6-5 with TRBJ2-1, with 11 bases aligning to TRBD2. The CDR3 loop spans 15 amino acids. Trimming cost V 6 bases and J 8 bases; bases outside gene matches: 9. In germline, CDR1 is MNHEY, CDR2 SVGAGI. CDR3 loop: CASSSSGGKGDEQFF. The CDR3 bases are TGTGCCAGCAGCTCTAGCGGGGGGAAAGGGGATGAGCAGTTCTTC.

This clonotype has more than one count but fewer than ten. The rearrangement joins TRBV7-9 to TRBJ2-7, with D perhaps TRBD2 (6 bases). The V gene's germline CDR1 is SEHNR and CDR2 FQNEAQ (reference sequence). Deletions cut 5 bases from V and 9 bases from J, with 11 bases between. The CDR3 is 11 residues long. CDR3 protein: CASSRQGGQYF. The CDR3 region has the DNA TGTGCCAGCAGCCGTCAGGGAGGGCAGTACTTC.

The sample holds a few counts of this clonotype. J is TRBJ2-3 and V is TRBV5-6, with D uncertain. CDR1 and CDR2 (germline): SGHDT, YYEEEE. V lost 2 bases and J 2 bases, leaving 6 bases between the germline ends. This CDR3 spans 13 amino acids. CDR3 sequence: CASSFQNTDTQYF. For the CDR3, the DNA is TGTGCCAGCAGCTTCCAGAACACAGATACGCAGTATTTT.

This clonotype came up a few times. The chain joins TRBV6-6 to TRBJ1-1; TRBD1 matches at 12 bases. Germline lookup yields CDR1 MNHNY and CDR2 SVGAGI (reference sequence). This CDR3 region has 15 residues. Trimming cost V 7 bases and J 4 bases; bases outside gene matches: 7. The CDR3 sequence: CASNPGQGAGTEAFF. CDR3 nucleotides: TGTGCCAGCAATCCGGGACAGGGGGCGGGCACTGAAGCTTTCTTT.

The sample holds many counts of this clonotype. J is TRBJ2-7 and V is TRBV11-1, with 9 bases lining up with TRBD1. Per germline, CDR1 SGHAT and CDR2 FQDESV (reference sequence). Trimming took 5 bases from V and 2 from J; bases not matched to a gene: 10. The CDR3 spans 16 residues. The CDR3 region is CASSLDVGTGTYEQYF. In DNA, the CDR3 is TGTGCCAGCAGCCTCGACGTGGGGACAGGGACCTACGAGCAGTACTTC.

Remarks on this clonotype: A junction boundary mismatches the germline segment, possibly from a read error. The chain links TRBV5-4 to TRBJ2-7; tentatively, D is TRBD1 (6 bases). CDR3 length: 15 residues. The V gene's germline CDR1 is SGHNT and CDR2 YYREEE (reference sequence). CDR3 in DNA: TGTGTCAGTAGCTTGGAGGCCGGGACACCCTACGAGCACTACTTC. This codes for CVSSLEAGTPYEHYF.

This clonotype was counted ten times or more. The chain joins TRBV10-3 to TRBJ2-5, with TRBD1 matching 9 bases. The CDR3 runs to 14 residues. Trimming cost V 6 bases and J 5 bases; bases outside gene matches: 7. Looked up from germline, CDR1 is ENHRY and CDR2 is SYGVKD. The CDR3 coding sequence is TGTGCCATCAGAAGGGACAGGGTGGACGAGACCCAGTACTTC. Residues: CAIRRDRVDETQYF.

In this sample, this clonotype turned up once. This may be a read error, as it is one base from a much larger clone. The chain couples TRBV29-1 to TRBJ2-1, with D possibly matching TRBD2 (6 bases). CDR1 is SQVTM and CDR2 is ANQGSEA in the germline V gene. This CDR3 is built from 16 residues. The CDR3 protein is CRPRPSGGSSYNEEFF. DNA for the CDR3: TGCAGGCCCCGTCCGAGCGGAGGGAGCTCCTACAATGAGGAGTTCTTC.

The chain links TRBV12-3 or TRBV12-4 to TRBJ2-2; D remains ambiguous. This CDR3 region has 15 residues. Deletions cut 8 bases from V and 2 bases from J, with 15 bases between. In DNA, the CDR3 is TGTGCCAGCGCCCCGCCTAACCTAAACACCGGGGAGCTGTTTTTT. Its translation is CASAPPNLNTGELFF.

The V and J genes are TRBV5-1 and TRBJ2-2, with D perhaps TRBD1 (6 bases). There are 17 residues in the CDR3. Germline CDR1 is SGHRS and CDR2 is YFSETQ. With 0 bases removed from V and 6 bases from J, the gap between germline ends came to 18 bases. In nucleotides, the CDR3 is TGCGCCAGCAGCTTGGGCCACAGGGACGGAGCGGCCGGGGAGCTGTTTTTT. This encodes CASSLGHRDGAAGELFF.

The CDR3 region is CASRFKGRPRETQYF. The CDR3 coding sequence is TGTGCCAGCAGATTCAAGGGACGGCCCCGGGAGACCCAGTACTTC. The chain has TRBV28 and TRBJ2-5, with D tentatively TRBD1 or TRBD2 (5 bases each). CDR3 length: 15 residues. Germline V gene lookup returns CDR1 MDHEN and CDR2 SYDVKM. V shed 6 bases and J shed 5 bases, with 19 bases lying between them.

This rearrangement joins TRBV28 to TRBJ1-3, with D unresolved. Germline V CDR1 and CDR2: MDHEN, SYDVKM. The CDR3 covers 15 residues. The germline V and J ends were trimmed by 3 bases and 0 bases, with 9 bases remaining between them. CDR3 in DNA: TGTGCCAGCAGTTTTAGGCCGCTCTCTGGAAACACCATATATTTT. This translates into CASSFRPLSGNTIYF.

As regards this clonotype: Here the CDR3 omits its conserved ending phenylalanine or tryptophan, so a read error is the likely source. V usage is TRBV11-1 and J usage is TRBJ2-7, with D perhaps TRBD2 (5 bases). Germline V CDR1 and CDR2: SGHAT, FQDESV (reference sequence). The length of the CDR3 is 13 residues. The CDR3 sequence is CASSILAGYGQYI. CDR3 sequence (DNA): TGTGCCAGCAGCATCCTGGCGGGTTACGGGCAGTACATC.